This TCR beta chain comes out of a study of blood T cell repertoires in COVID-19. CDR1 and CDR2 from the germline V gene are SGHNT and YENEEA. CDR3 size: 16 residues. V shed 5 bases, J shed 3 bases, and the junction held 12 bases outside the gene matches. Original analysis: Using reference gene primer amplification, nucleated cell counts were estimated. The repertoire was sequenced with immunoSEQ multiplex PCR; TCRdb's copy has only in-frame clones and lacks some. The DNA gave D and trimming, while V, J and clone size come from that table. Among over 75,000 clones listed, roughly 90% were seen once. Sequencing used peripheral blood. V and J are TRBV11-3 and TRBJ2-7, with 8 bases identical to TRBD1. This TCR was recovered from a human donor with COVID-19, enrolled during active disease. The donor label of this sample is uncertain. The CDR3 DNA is TGTGCCAGCAGCACCCCCGGGACAGGACCAGACTACGAGCAGTACTTC. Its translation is CASSTPGTGPDYEQYF.